This paragraph reports one TCR beta chain. Its specificity is unknown. These data come from a study of long-term antiretroviral therapy in people with HIV. Study as a whole: Specimens dating back about a decade before the 2015 immediate-ART recommendation are the oldest included.

Notes on the study in general: Those clones which expanded before ART made up the dominant part of the repertoire at all time points.

Cryopreserved PBMC samples of about 1-11 million cells were used for DNA extraction. The germline gives CDR1 SGHRS, CDR2 YFSETQ. The V and J ends lost 6 bases and 6 bases respectively, with 16 bases between them. There are 13 residues in the CDR3. At survey level, the immunoSEQ assay was run in its v3.0 version. Generated by immunoSEQ multiplex PCR, the TCRdb table keeps only in-frame clones and is missing some. The sample shows tens of thousands of clones, over 75% of them seen only once. This rearrangement joins TRBV5-1 to TRBJ2-7, with D maybe TRBD2 (6 bases). This receptor was taken from a man aged 50-59 years with HIV. The sample consisted of unsorted PBMCs, taken 0.3 years after starting antiretroviral therapy. As DNA, the CDR3 is TGCGCCAGCATGCCGCCGGGGGAAGGCGAGCAGTACTTC. This encodes CASMPPGEGEQYF.